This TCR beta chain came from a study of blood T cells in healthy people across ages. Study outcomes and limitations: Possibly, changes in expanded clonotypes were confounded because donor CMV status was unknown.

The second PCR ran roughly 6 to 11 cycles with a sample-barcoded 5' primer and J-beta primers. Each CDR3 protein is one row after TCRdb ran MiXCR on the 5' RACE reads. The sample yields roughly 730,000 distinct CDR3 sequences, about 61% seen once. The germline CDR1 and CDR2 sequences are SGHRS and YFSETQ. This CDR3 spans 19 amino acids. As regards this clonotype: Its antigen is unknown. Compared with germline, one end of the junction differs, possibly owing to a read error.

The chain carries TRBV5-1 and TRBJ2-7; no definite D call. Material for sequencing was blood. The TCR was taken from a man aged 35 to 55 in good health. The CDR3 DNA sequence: TGCGCCAGCATCTTGGGTGGTTCCGACGCATCCACGCCCATCTACGAGCAGTACTTC. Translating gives CASILGGSDASTPIYEQYF.